These 2 T cell receptor beta chains share one sample of origin, sequenced in a study of blood T cell repertoires in COVID-19. This table comes from immunoSEQ multiplex PCR, and its TCRdb copy is limited to in-frame clones, with some not included. The sample has more than 45,000 clones, 85% to 90% seen once. The sample was peripheral blood. These receptors originate from a human donor in a cohort sampled during active COVID-19.

V is TRBV12-3 or TRBV12-4 and J is TRBJ2-1; a possible D gene is TRBD1 (6 bases). Trimming took off 3 bases at V and 7 bases at J, with 7 bases between the two ends. There are 12 residues in the CDR3. In DNA, the CDR3 is TGTGCCAGCAGTTTCAGGGGTAATGAGCAGTTCTTC. Translation: CASSFRGNEQFF.

This rearrangement joins TRBV3-1 (or the pseudogene TRBV3-2) to TRBJ2-7, with 7 bases lining up with TRBD2. The CDR3 consists of 15 residues. Germline CDR1 and CDR2: LGHDT and YNNKEL (reference sequence). The trim removed 1 base at V and 4 bases at J, leaving 7 bases unmatched. CDR3: CASSQGRGSGYEQYF. CDR3 sequence (DNA): TGTGCCAGCAGCCAAGGGCGGGGTAGCGGGTACGAGCAGTACTTC.